One and the same sample provided the 24 T cell receptor beta chains below, sequenced in a study of T cells in Graves' hyperthyroidism and ophthalmopathy. Authors of the study amplified TCR beta CDR3 regions from RNA transcripts. The TCR CDR3 first-round RT-PCR relied on the HTBI primer set. Each CDR3 protein is one row after TCRdb ran MiXCR on the multiplex PCR reads. Found here are about 690,000 distinct CDR3 sequences, roughly 17% of them singletons; the top ten hold 15% to 18%. The specimen was blood. The receptor set was obtained from a man over 45 with Graves' hyperthyroidism.

This clonotype was observed many times. This sequence joins TRBV27 and TRBJ2-7, with 7 bases lining up with TRBD1. The CDR3 sequence is 13 residues long. Trimming at V came to 5 bases and at J to 5 bases, leaving 6 bases not matched to a gene. Germline V gene sequence: CDR1 MNHEY, CDR2 SMNVEV (reference sequence). CDR3 coding DNA: TGTGCCAGCAGTAGCCTACAGGGGAACGAGCAGTACTTC. It is translated as CASSSLQGNEQYF.

The chain joins TRBV29-1 to TRBJ2-1; D gene uncertain. Trimming stripped 2 bases from V and 10 bases from J, with 12 bases between. From germline, CDR1 is SQVTM and CDR2 ANQGSEA. This CDR3 has 12 residues. DNA for the CDR3: TGCAGCGTTGAATTGACCTTAAGGGAGCAGTTCTTC. Translating gives CSVELTLREQFF.

A few counts support this clonotype. This sequence joins TRBV29-1 and TRBJ2-2, with D uncertain. From germline, CDR1 is SQVTM and CDR2 ANQGSEA. This CDR3 is built from 12 residues. The V end was cut by 1 base, the J end by 8 bases, with 8 bases between. CDR3: CSVEGASGELFF. Written as DNA, the CDR3 is TGCAGCGTTGAAGGGGCTAGTGGGGAGCTGTTTTTT.

This clonotype was counted only a few times. The chain has TRBV6-2 or TRBV6-3 and TRBJ2-1; perhaps TRBD2 as D (5 bases). Per the germline V gene, CDR1 is MNHEY and CDR2 is SVGEGT. This CDR3 comprises 14 residues. The germline V and J ends were trimmed by 2 bases and 2 bases, with 7 bases remaining between them. The DNA of the CDR3 is TGTGCCAGCAGTTACCGAGGGACCTACAATGAGCAGTTCTTC. Translated, it gives CASSYRGTYNEQFF.

This clonotype was seen repeatedly, ten times or more. This chain connects TRBV27 to TRBJ2-7; D perhaps matches TRBD2 (5 bases). Germline assignment: CDR1 MNHEY and CDR2 SMNVEV (reference sequence). Trimming stripped 3 bases from V and 0 bases from J, with 6 bases between. The CDR3 covers 13 residues. The CDR3 coding sequence is TGTGCCAGCAGTTTGACTAACTCCTACGAGCAGTACTTC. Translated, it gives CASSLTNSYEQYF.

The table lists this clonotype with many counts. The V call is TRBV24-1, the J call TRBJ2-1; 10 bases align to TRBD2. The CDR3 spans 15 residues. The trim removed 1 base at V and 15 bases at J, leaving 11 bases unmatched. Germline V gene sequence: CDR1 KGHDR, CDR2 SFDVKD. CDR3 residues: CATSDLAGGPSSLFF. CDR3 sequence (DNA): TGTGCCACCAGTGATTTAGCGGGAGGGCCTTCCTCGCTGTTCTTC.

The rearrangement uses TRBV29-1 and TRBJ2-1; D may correspond to TRBD1 or TRBD2 (5 bases each). The CDR3 is 14 amino acids. Trimming stripped 4 bases from V and 7 bases from J, with 17 bases between. Germline V gene sequence: CDR1 SQVTM, CDR2 ANQGSEA. The CDR3 is CSVGKTGTLNEQFF. As DNA, the CDR3 is TGCAGCGTTGGCAAAACCGGGACCCTTAATGAGCAGTTCTTC.

This chain joins TRBV5-5 and TRBJ2-3; D uncertain. Germline CDR1 is SGHKS and CDR2 is YYEKEE (reference sequence). The CDR3 covers 12 residues. With 2 bases removed from V and 6 bases from J, the gap between germline ends came to 7 bases. CDR3 in amino acids: CASSFPDDTQYF. The CDR3, as DNA: TGTGCCAGCAGCTTTCCCGATGATACGCAGTATTTT. Drawing the rest from reference TRBV5-5 and TRBJ2-3, the complete variable domain is DAGVTQSPTHLIKTRGQQVTLRCSPISGHKSVSWYQQVLGQGPQFIFQYYEKEERGRGNFPDRFSARQFPNYSSELNVNALLLGDSALYLCASSFPDDTQYFGPGTRLTVL.

This clonotype has a count of ten or more. The CDR3 DNA sequence: TGTGCCATCAGTGGGGAGCAGGGGGATGAAGCTTTCTTT. The encoded protein is CAISGEQGDEAFF. The V gene is TRBV10-3, the J gene TRBJ1-1; TRBD1 aligns across 7 bases. The J segment lost 7 bases and the V segment lost 4 bases, leaving 6 bases of the junction unmatched. The CDR3 loop spans 13 amino acids. Germline V CDR1 and CDR2: ENHRY, SYGVKD.

The J gene is TRBJ2-1, the V gene TRBV7-6; weak D call: TRBD2 (6 bases). Germline CDR1 is SGHVS and CDR2 is FNYEAQ. The V end lost 5 bases, the J end lost 9 bases, and 14 bases lay between the germline ends. The CDR3 extends over 13 amino acids. The CDR3 loop reads CASSPDYPPEQFF. In DNA form, the CDR3 reads TGTGCCAGCAGCCCGGACTACCCCCCTGAGCAGTTCTTC.

Comments on this clonotype: At one boundary the junction diverges from the germline segment, which might be a read error. The V call is TRBV6-4, the J call TRBJ1-1, with D possibly TRBD1 on 5 matching bases. Germline assignment: CDR1 MRHNA and CDR2 SNTAGT. The CDR3 is 13 amino acids. The CDR3 coding sequence is TGTGCCGGCAGGAGGACAATGAACACTGAAGCTTTCTTT. Amino acids: CAGRRTMNTEAFF.

There are many counts of this clonotype. J is TRBJ2-7 and V is TRBV7-3; TRBD2 agrees at 11 bases. The germline V gene encodes CDR1 SGHTA and CDR2 FQGTGA. V gave up 6 bases and J gave up 2 bases; unmatched junction bases: 6. The CDR3 loop spans 15 amino acids. The CDR3 nucleotides read TGTGCCAGCAGGTTAGCGGGAGGGCCGACCTACGAGCAGTACTTC. It specifies CASRLAGGPTYEQYF.

The rearrangement joins TRBV5-1 to TRBJ2-2; no clear D. The CDR3 has 12 amino acids. Deletions cut 3 bases from V and 7 bases from J, with 7 bases between. CDR1 and CDR2 (germline): SGHRS, YFSETQ. CDR3: CASSSTNGELFF. CDR3 bases: TGCGCCAGCAGCTCCACAAACGGGGAGCTGTTTTTT.

This clonotype was counted ten times or more. The rearrangement uses TRBV2 and TRBJ1-2; no clear D gene. This CDR3 spans 12 amino acids. V lost 6 bases and J 9 bases, leaving 14 bases between the germline ends. Per germline, CDR1 SNHLY and CDR2 FYNNEI. CDR3 protein: CASSAQLVSYTF. The DNA of the CDR3 is TGTGCCAGCAGCGCCCAACTAGTGAGCTACACCTTC.

This clonotype was picked up one time. J is TRBJ2-1 and V is TRBV6-2 or TRBV6-3; 10 bases are shared with TRBD2. The CDR3 has 19 residues. Germline CDR1 MNHEY, CDR2 SVGEGT. Trimming cost V 0 bases and J 9 bases; bases outside gene matches: 17. For the CDR3, the DNA is TGTGCCAGCAGTTACTCGAGTAAAATTAGCGGGGGGTCCTGGGGTGAGCAGTTCTTC. Protein sequence: CASSYSSKISGGSWGEQFF.

The chain joins TRBV5-5 to TRBJ2-7, with D unresolved. V lost 2 bases and J lost 3, with 12 bases in between. Germline-derived CDR1 and CDR2 are SGHKS and YYEKEE (reference sequence). The CDR3 has 14 amino acids. In DNA, the CDR3 is TGTGCCAGCAGCTTTATGGACCGGTACTACGAGCAGTACTTC. The encoded protein is CASSFMDRYYEQYF.

This clonotype came up a few times. The genes are TRBV6-6 and TRBJ2-2; 12 bases agree with TRBD2. This CDR3 has 18 amino acids. Germline assignment: CDR1 MNHNY and CDR2 SVGAGI (reference sequence). V trimming: 0 bases; J trimming: 5 bases; junction bases outside the gene matches: 7. This CDR3 is CASSYSTSGSRGTGELFF. CDR3 nucleotides: TGTGCCAGCAGTTACTCGACTAGCGGGAGCCGGGGGACCGGGGAGCTGTTTTTT.

The chain carries TRBV6-1 and TRBJ1-5; D possibly corresponds to TRBD1 (6 bases). CDR1 and CDR2 from the germline V gene are MNHNS and SASEGT. The V end lost 2 bases, the J end lost 1 base, and 18 bases lay between the germline ends. The CDR3 is 18 residues long. In DNA, the CDR3 is TGTGCCAGCAGTGAATATCGGGGACAACGGCGGAGCAATCAGCCCCAGCATTTT. The encoded protein is CASSEYRGQRRSNQPQHF.

In this sample, this clonotype turned up a few times. The V and J genes are TRBV19 and TRBJ2-1; D is perhaps TRBD2 (6 bases). V was cut by 3 bases and J by 6 bases, with 9 bases left in between. CDR3 size: 13 residues. CDR1 is LNHDA, CDR2 SQIVND, per germline (reference sequence). The CDR3 coding sequence is TGTGCCAGTAGTATGGGACTCAGCAATGAGCAGTTCTTC. Encoded protein: CASSMGLSNEQFF.

This clonotype has just a few counts. V usage is TRBV24-1 and J usage is TRBJ2-3, with a tentative D call TRBD1 (5 bases). CDR3 length: 14 amino acids. Between the trimmed V and J ends, which lost 8 bases and 2 bases, there was a span of 13 bases. Germline loops: CDR1 KGHDR, CDR2 SFDVKD. CDR3 residues: CATTPGSLTDTQYF. The CDR3, as DNA: TGTGCCACCACCCCAGGGTCCCTCACAGATACGCAGTATTTT.

This clonotype was seen repeatedly, ten times or more. The V gene is TRBV10-2, the J gene TRBJ1-2, with 7 bases that match TRBD1. The V gene end was trimmed by 3 bases and the J gene end by 4 bases; junction bases not matched to a gene: 8. This CDR3 spans 15 amino acids. The germline V gene encodes CDR1 WSHSY and CDR2 SAAADI. The CDR3 DNA sequence: TGCGCCAGCAGTGATAGGAGGGGGCTGAGCTATGGCTACACCTTC. Translation: CASSDRRGLSYGYTF.

This clonotype came up a few times. The chain combines TRBV5-1 with TRBJ2-1; 11 bases are a match to TRBD2. CDR1 is SGHRS and CDR2 is YFSETQ in the germline V gene. This CDR3 region has 22 residues. The junction had 24 bases not matched to a gene; V was cut back by 4 bases and J by 3 bases. The CDR3 DNA follows: TGCGCCAGCAGCCCAGGGGCGGCAGGGGGTTATTGGGGACTAGCGGACTACAATGAGCAGTTCTTC. Residues: CASSPGAAGGYWGLADYNEQFF. The complete variable domain, with remaining parts taken from reference TRBV5-1 and TRBJ2-1, reads KAGVTQTPRYLIKTRGQQVTLSCSPISGHRSVSWYQQTPGQGLQFLFEYFSETQRNKGNFPGRFSGRQFSNSRSEMNVSTLELGDSALYLCASSPGAAGGYWGLADYNEQFFGPGTRLTVL.

This clonotype has a count of ten or more. The gene calls are TRBV24-1 and TRBJ2-3; 12 bases are shared with TRBD2. Germline trimming cut 2 bases from V and 4 bases from J; bases unmatched to any gene: 9. Germline V gives CDR1 KGHDR, CDR2 SFDVKD. The CDR3 contains 18 residues. The CDR3 reads CATSDSILAGGPSDTQYF. DNA of the CDR3: TGTGCCACCAGTGATTCCATCCTAGCGGGAGGGCCCTCAGATACGCAGTATTTT.

In its sample, this clonotype was seen a few times. This chain joins TRBV20-1 and TRBJ2-7; 7 bases fit TRBD2. The ends lost 5 bases at V and 2 bases at J; junction bases unmatched: 6. In germline, CDR1 is DFQATT, CDR2 SNEGSKA (reference sequence). The CDR3 spans 13 residues. For the CDR3, the DNA is TGCAGTGCTGTCCCTAGCGGCGCCTACGAGCAGTACTTC. Its protein product is CSAVPSGAYEQYF.